The 7 T cell receptor beta chains below all came from one sample that was sequenced in a study of T cells in Graves' hyperthyroidism and ophthalmopathy. TCR beta CDR3 regions were amplified from RNA. HTBI primers were used for first-round RT-PCR of the TCR CDR3. TCRdb independently ran MiXCR on the multiplex PCR reads; one entry per CDR3 protein. Of 300,000 to 350,000 distinct CDR3 sequences listed, around 13% are singletons. The sample taken for sequencing was blood. All receptors derive from a woman in her 30s with Graves' hyperthyroidism.

This clonotype was counted many times. CDR3 in amino acids: CASSSGGLTEAFF. The DNA of the CDR3 is TGTGCCAGCAGCTCAGGGGGCCTCACTGAAGCTTTCTTT. This chain uses TRBV7-3 with TRBJ1-1; 8 nucleotides line up with TRBD1. The CDR3 extends over 13 amino acids. Per germline, CDR1 SGHTA and CDR2 FQGTGA. Trimming cost V 4 bases and J 4 bases; bases outside gene matches: 2.

The chain uses TRBV30 and TRBJ1-4; D gene ambiguous. Trimming stripped 1 base from V and 11 bases from J, with 8 bases between. CDR1 GTSNPN and CDR2 SVGIG come from the germline V gene (reference sequence). This CDR3 spans 11 amino acids. CDR3 sequence reads: CAWSGGLKLFF. Here the CDR3 DNA reads TGTGCCTGGAGTGGGGGTTTGAAACTGTTTTTT.

In this sample, this clonotype turned up many times. V gene TRBV12-3 or TRBV12-4 combines with J gene TRBJ1-2; possibly TRBD1 for D (5 bases). The CDR3 sequence is 14 residues long. V was trimmed by 5 bases and J by 4 bases, leaving 14 bases between them. CDR3 in DNA: TGTGCCAGCAGTACACCAGGGAGAGGCTATGGCTACACCTTC. Its translation is CASSTPGRGYGYTF.

A note on this clonotype: Germline is not matched at one junction end, which may reflect a read error. This rearrangement joins TRBV6-2 or TRBV6-3 to TRBJ2-3; 11 positions agree with TRBD2. From germline, CDR1 is MNHEY and CDR2 SVGEGT. The CDR3 has 18 amino acids. The CDR3 protein is CASSFPRPGLADTDTQCF. In DNA form, the CDR3 reads TGTGCCAGCAGTTTTCCTAGACCGGGACTAGCGGACACAGATACGCAGTGTTTT.

This clonotype was counted ten times or more. This chain joins TRBV19 and TRBJ2-7; 15 bases align to TRBD2. The CDR3 has 17 residues. The trim removed 4 bases at V and 1 base at J, leaving 5 bases unmatched. CDR1 and CDR2 from the germline V gene are LNHDA and SQIVND (reference sequence). Here the CDR3 DNA reads TGTGCCAGTAGTACCCCGGGACTAGCGGGAGGTTCCTACGAGCAGTACTTC. The encoded protein is CASSTPGLAGGSYEQYF.

The rearrangement joins TRBV9 to TRBJ2-1, with TRBD1 matching over 8 bases. After removal of 4 bases from V and 3 bases from J, the junction contained 9 bases not matched to a gene. CDR3 length: 16 amino acids. CDR1 is SGDLS and CDR2 is YYNGEE in the germline V gene. The DNA of the CDR3 is TGTGCCAGCAGCTCCCCAACAGGGGGGATCTACAATGAGCAGTTCTTC. Amino acids: CASSSPTGGIYNEQFF.

This clonotype was counted between two and nine times. The chain couples TRBV4-3 to TRBJ2-7; D might be TRBD1 (6 bases). The germline V and J ends were trimmed by 4 bases and 5 bases, with 15 bases remaining between them. There are 14 residues in the CDR3. CDR1 LGHNA and CDR2 YSLEER come from the germline V gene. CDR3 coding DNA: TGCGCCAGCAGCCTCCGGGACAATCTCCACGAGCAGTACTTC. Translation: CASSLRDNLHEQYF.